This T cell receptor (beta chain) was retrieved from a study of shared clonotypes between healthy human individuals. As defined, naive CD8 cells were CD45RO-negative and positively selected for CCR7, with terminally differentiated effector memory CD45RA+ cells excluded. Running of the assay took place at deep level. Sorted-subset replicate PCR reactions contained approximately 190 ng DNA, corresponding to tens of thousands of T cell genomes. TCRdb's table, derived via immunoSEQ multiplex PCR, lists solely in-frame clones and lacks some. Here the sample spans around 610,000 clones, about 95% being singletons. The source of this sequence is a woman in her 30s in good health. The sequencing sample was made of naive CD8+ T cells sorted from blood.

Here the CDR3 reads CASSIAANYGYTF. The CDR3 nucleotides read TGTGCCAGCAGCATTGCTGCTAACTATGGCTACACCTTC. The chain couples TRBV11-2 to TRBJ1-2; D is ambiguous. This CDR3 is 13 amino acids long. Trimming took 5 bases from V and 0 from J, leaving 7 bases between them. CDR1 SGHAT and CDR2 FQNNGV come from the germline V gene.